The 21 T cell receptor beta chains reported below all come from one sample, sequenced in a study of T-cell memory formation after mild COVID-19. MiXCR, run by TCRdb on the 5' RACE reads, gives a single entry per CDR3 protein. This sample has 250,000 to 350,000 distinct CDR3 sequences, with approximately 19% found just once. Sequenced: PBMCs or a T cell subset sorted from them (not recorded which). These receptors were taken from a man younger than 35 who had mild COVID-19 (a few samples of this study predate the infection). Cell type and time point are not known.

This clonotype was picked up a small number of times. The chain uses TRBV29-1 and TRBJ2-3; 8 bases are a match to TRBD2. The CDR3 is 13 amino acids. Unmatched junction bases numbered 3, after V lost 4 bases and J lost 3 bases. Germline lookup yields CDR1 SQVTM and CDR2 ANQGSEA. This CDR3 is CSVVGRVTDTQYF. In nucleotides, the CDR3 is TGCAGCGTTGTCGGGAGGGTTACAGATACGCAGTATTTT.

The rearrangement links TRBV6-2 or TRBV6-3 to TRBJ2-4; 7 nucleotides line up with TRBD2. The V gene end was trimmed by 4 bases and the J gene end by 0 bases; junction bases not matched to a gene: 6. This CDR3 has 16 residues. Germline V gene lookup returns CDR1 MNHEY and CDR2 SVGEGT. CDR3 in amino acids: CASSLGGGLAKNIQYF. The DNA of the CDR3 is TGTGCCAGCAGTTTGGGGGGAGGGCTAGCCAAAAACATTCAGTACTTC.

The CDR3 is CASSSQGGTGELFF. For the CDR3, the DNA is TGTGCCAGCAGTTCACAGGGGGGAACCGGGGAGCTGTTTTTT. This chain uses TRBV12-3 or TRBV12-4 with TRBJ2-2; 8 bases are a match to TRBD1. V shed 4 bases and J 5 bases; nucleotides not matched to a gene: 3. This CDR3 spans 14 amino acids.

In its sample, this clonotype was seen a few times. The chain employs TRBV7-8 and TRBJ2-1; D might be TRBD2 (5 bases). Trimming removed 4 bases from V and 0 bases from J, with 13 bases in between. Germline CDR1 reads SGHVS; CDR2 reads FQNEAQ. The CDR3 has 16 residues. Here the CDR3 reads CASSSSSGSSYNEQFF. CDR3 nucleotide sequence: TGTGCCAGCAGCTCCAGTTCGGGGAGCTCCTACAATGAGCAGTTCTTC.

This chain joins TRBV7-2 and TRBJ2-5; TRBD1 matches at 12 bases. Germline V CDR1 and CDR2: SGHTA, FQGNSA. V dropped 4 bases and J dropped 5; count of bases not matched to a gene: 5. The CDR3 length is 15 residues. This CDR3 reads CASSWGTGGMETQYF. The CDR3, as DNA: TGTGCCAGCAGCTGGGGGACAGGGGGCATGGAGACCCAGTACTTC.

The V gene is TRBV18, the J gene TRBJ1-1; tentatively, D is TRBD1 (5 bases). From germline, CDR1 is KGHSH and CDR2 LQKENI. Trimming removed 3 bases at V and 0 bases at J, with 8 bases between. The length of the CDR3 is 14 residues. The DNA for the CDR3 is TGTGCCAGCTCACCCGTGACAGTGAACACTGAAGCTTTCTTT. It is translated as CASSPVTVNTEAFF.

The chain is built from TRBV23-1 and TRBJ2-7, with 12 bases matching TRBD2. TRBV23-1 is annotated as an ORF whose role is uncertain. J lost 5 bases, V lost 4 bases, and 12 bases had no gene match. The length of the CDR3 is 17 residues. The CDR3 is CASSPLAGGPQGNEQYV. The CDR3 region has the DNA TGCGCCAGCAGTCCCCTAGCGGGGGGGCCTCAGGGGAACGAGCAGTACGTC.

Remarks on this clonotype: One end of the junction fails to match germline, which may point to a read error. J is TRBJ2-2 and V is TRBV27, with TRBD2 identical over 8 bases. Germline CDR1 reads MNHEY; CDR2 reads SMNVEV (reference sequence). The CDR3 has 15 residues. CDR3 in DNA: TGTGCCAGCACCAGGGTATCAGCGGGGGCTGGGGGGCTGTTTTTT. Translated: CASTRVSAGAGGLFF.

This clonotype showed up just a few times. V gene TRBV2 combines with J gene TRBJ2-2; D gene unclear. V was trimmed by 4 bases and J by 7 bases, leaving 10 bases between them. Germline V gene data show CDR1 as SNHLY and CDR2 as FYNNEI. The CDR3 is 13 amino acids. In DNA form, the CDR3 reads TGTGCCAGCAGTGCTTGGGGTTTCGGGGAGCTGTTTTTT. Protein sequence: CASSAWGFGELFF.

The table lists this clonotype with many counts. The genes are TRBV4-3 and TRBJ2-7; the match to TRBD1 covers 8 bases. Germline values: CDR1 LGHNA, CDR2 YSLEER. The CDR3 covers 14 residues. The V segment lost 4 bases and the J segment 2 bases; nucleotides outside the gene matches: 4. The CDR3 loop is CASSPTDRAYEQYF. In DNA form, the CDR3 reads TGCGCCAGCAGCCCGACGGACAGGGCCTACGAGCAGTACTTC.

This clonotype was detected only a few times. J is TRBJ1-1 and V is TRBV5-6; weak D call: TRBD1 (5 bases). Germline assignment: CDR1 SGHDT and CDR2 YYEEEE. V lost 0 bases, J lost 7 bases, and 7 bases lay in between. The CDR3 consists of 12 residues. The CDR3 region has the DNA TGTGCCAGCAGCTTGGGGACAAGTGAAGCTTTCTTT. Amino acids: CASSLGTSEAFF.

The chain carries TRBV10-3 and TRBJ2-1; D might be TRBD1 or TRBD2, each matching 5 bases. CDR3 length equals 15 residues. Germline CDR1 and CDR2: ENHRY and SYGVKD. V lost 9 bases to trimming and J lost 8 bases, with 23 bases between them. The chain's CDR3 is CAIQDLGGGVDEQFF. Here the CDR3 DNA reads TGTGCCATACAGGATTTAGGTGGAGGTGTGGATGAGCAGTTCTTC.

This chain links TRBV5-1 with TRBJ2-7, with TRBD1 as a possible D gene (6 bases). Germline CDR1 and CDR2: SGHRS and YFSETQ. The CDR3 runs 13 residues. Trimming removed 0 bases from V and 6 bases from J, with 10 bases in between. Here the CDR3 DNA reads TGCGCCAGCAGCTTGGTACAGGGTGGCGAGCAGTACGTC. This codes for CASSLVQGGEQYV.

This clonotype was seen only a few times. This chain connects TRBV5-6 to TRBJ1-2; D uncertain. The germline V gene has CDR1 SGHDT and CDR2 YYEEEE. Trimming took off 3 bases at V and 6 bases at J, with 18 bases between the two ends. This CDR3 region has 15 residues. CDR3 DNA: TGTGCCAGCAGCTGGCCGGGGTTCCTACTTAATGGCTACACCTTC. Protein sequence: CASSWPGFLLNGYTF.

This clonotype occurred a few times. This rearrangement joins TRBV5-6 to TRBJ1-5; D call uncertain. This CDR3 region has 13 residues. V lost 4 bases to trimming and J lost 7 bases, with 12 bases between them. CDR1 SGHDT and CDR2 YYEEEE come from the germline V gene. The CDR3 spells CASSRAREQPQHF. The CDR3 coding sequence is TGTGCCAGCAGCCGCGCGAGGGAACAGCCCCAGCATTTT.

The chain uses TRBV6-1 and TRBJ2-1; D not certain. This CDR3 has 15 residues. V lost 5 bases to trimming and J lost 6 bases, with 17 bases between them. Germline assignment: CDR1 MNHNS and CDR2 SASEGT. The chain's CDR3 is CASSRAPFSINEQFF. The CDR3 nucleotides read TGTGCCAGCAGTCGGGCTCCTTTCTCGATCAATGAGCAGTTCTTC.

CDR3: CASSQEKRSYNSPLHF. DNA of the CDR3: TGCGCCAGCAGCCAAGAAAAACGCTCCTATAATTCACCCCTCCACTTT. This chain connects TRBV4-3 to TRBJ1-6; D gene ambiguous. CDR3 length equals 16 residues. Germline V gene data show CDR1 as LGHNA and CDR2 as YSLEER. Trimming cost V 0 bases and J 0 bases, with 6 bases left between them.

The chain is built from TRBV5-1 and TRBJ1-1; D gene ambiguous. Trimming took 7 bases from V and 2 from J, leaving 15 bases between them. Germline CDR1 is SGHRS and CDR2 is YFSETQ. The CDR3 length is 14 residues. CDR3 in amino acids: CASRRGGSNTEAFF. CDR3 in DNA: TGCGCCAGCCGCCGAGGAGGGTCTAACACTGAAGCTTTCTTT.

V and J are TRBV7-2 and TRBJ2-1; unclear D gene. Trimming removed 2 bases from V and 5 bases from J, with 10 bases in between. Germline V CDR1 and CDR2: SGHTA, FQGNSA. The CDR3 has 14 amino acids. CDR3 sequence (DNA): TGTGCCAGCAGCTTAATGGGTGGGGACAATGAGCAGTTCTTC. Residues: CASSLMGGDNEQFF.

The rearrangement links TRBV27 to TRBJ1-5; 7 positions agree with TRBD1. The CDR3 spans 14 residues. From germline, CDR1 is MNHEY and CDR2 SMNVEV (reference sequence). The ends lost 6 bases at V and 1 base at J; junction bases unmatched: 3. The DNA of the CDR3 is TGTGCCAGCAGGACAGGGCTGAGCAATCAGCCCCAGCATTTT. This codes for CASRTGLSNQPQHF.

The rearrangement links TRBV20-1 to TRBJ2-2, with a possible D match to TRBD1 (6 bases). This CDR3 has 13 amino acids. Trimming removed 6 bases from V and 6 bases from J, with 14 bases in between. CDR1 and CDR2 (germline): DFQATT, SNEGSKA (reference sequence). This chain's CDR3 is CSARGVRAGELFF. CDR3 bases: TGCAGTGCCAGGGGTGTGCGGGCCGGGGAGCTGTTTTTT.